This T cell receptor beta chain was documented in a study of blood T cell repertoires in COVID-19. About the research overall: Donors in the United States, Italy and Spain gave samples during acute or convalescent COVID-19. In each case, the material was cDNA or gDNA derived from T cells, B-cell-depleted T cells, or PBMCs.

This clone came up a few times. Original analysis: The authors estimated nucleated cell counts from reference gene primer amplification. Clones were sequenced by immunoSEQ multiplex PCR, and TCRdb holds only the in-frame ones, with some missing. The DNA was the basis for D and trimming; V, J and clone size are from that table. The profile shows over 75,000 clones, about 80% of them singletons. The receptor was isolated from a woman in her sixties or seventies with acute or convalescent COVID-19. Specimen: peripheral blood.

CDR3 nucleotide sequence: TGTGCCAGCAGCCCGGACGGGGGACCCAATCAGCCCCAGCATTTT. It yields the protein CASSPDGGPNQPQHF. The chain uses TRBV7-9 and TRBJ1-5, with D possibly TRBD1 on 5 matching bases. The germline gives CDR1 SEHNR, CDR2 FQNEAQ (reference sequence). The CDR3 consists of 15 residues. V was trimmed by 5 bases and J by 3 bases, leaving 14 bases between them.